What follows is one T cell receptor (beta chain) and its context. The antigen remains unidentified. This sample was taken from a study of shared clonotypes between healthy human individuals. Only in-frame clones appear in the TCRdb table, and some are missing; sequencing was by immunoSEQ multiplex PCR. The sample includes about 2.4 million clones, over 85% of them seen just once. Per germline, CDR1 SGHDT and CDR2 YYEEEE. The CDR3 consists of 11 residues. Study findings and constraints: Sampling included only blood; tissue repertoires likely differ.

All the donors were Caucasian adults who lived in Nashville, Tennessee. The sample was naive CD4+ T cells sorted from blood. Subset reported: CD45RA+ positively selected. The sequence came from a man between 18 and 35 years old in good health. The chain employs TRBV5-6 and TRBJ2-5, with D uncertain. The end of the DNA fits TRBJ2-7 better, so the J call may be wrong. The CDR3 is CASATSYEQYF. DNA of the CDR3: TGTGCCAGCGCGACCTCCTACGAGCAGTACTTC.